The present T cell receptor beta chain was sequenced within a study of radiotherapy plus CTLA-4 blockade in lung cancer (dated by TCRdb to between 2018 and 2020). In the study overall: Objective responses were observed in 18% of enrolled patients, and disease control was achieved in 31%. Here is what the overall study found, with its caveats: Early dynamic changes in blood T cell clones, together with increased serum interferon-beta after radiation, were reported as the strongest predictors of response. After treatment with radiotherapy and ipilimumab, TCR clones that originated in tumors expanded in peripheral blood.

Comments on this clone: Which antigen it targets is not known. Qualities for individual bases were not recorded, and no much larger clone is one base off.

V loses 2 bases, J loses 11 bases, and the germline ends lie 16 bases apart. Its CDR3 holds 13 amino acids, cysteine through phenylalanine. Here the CDR3 DNA is all that survives: 39 bases in frame from base 1. As encoded in the germline V gene, CDR1 is SGDLS while CDR2 is YYNGEE. Library creation used the immunoSEQ multiplex PCR assay. TCRdb provides this immuneACCESS table in a form limited to in-frame rearrangements. Some clones are lacking; in checked studies, under half of them reflect an unresolved V gene, and why the rest are absent is not known. A total of 70,000 to 90,000 clones appear in this sample, 70% to 85% of them only once. Around 0.72% of the sample belongs to the ten largest clones. The study tested focal radiation therapy combined with CTLA-4 blockade (ipilimumab) in patients with chemo-refractory metastatic non-small-cell lung cancer.

Specimen: peripheral blood, collected from a patient treated with radiotherapy plus ipilimumab. The clonotype comes from a human donor with non-small cell lung cancer who had stable disease on radiotherapy plus ipilimumab. The sequence links TRBV9 to TRBJ2-5; TRBD2 is a possible D gene, resting on 7 matching bases. The nucleotide sequence is given as TGTGCCAGCAGCGTTTCGGGGGCGGGAGAGCAGTACTTC. This yields the protein CASSVSGAGEQYF.